What follows are 25 T cell receptor beta chains derived from one specimen sequenced in a study of blood T cell repertoires in COVID-19. TCRdb keeps only in-frame clones here, not all; method: immunoSEQ multiplex PCR. The table records about 170,000 clones, 87% of them present only once. Sequencing input: PBMCs or T cells enriched from blood (not recorded which). These receptors all stem from a woman between 50 and 59 years old who had recovered from COVID-19.

The chain recombines TRBV5-1 with TRBJ2-1, with TRBD1 identical over 8 bases. With V trimmed by 3 bases and J by 8 bases, 4 bases remained unmatched. The germline CDR1 and CDR2 sequences are SGHRS and YFSETQ. This CDR3 is built from 13 residues. CDR3 in DNA: TGCGCCAGCAGCTGGACAGGGTTCGATGAGCAGTTCTTC. The encoded protein is CASSWTGFDEQFF.

V is TRBV4-1 and J is TRBJ1-3; 8 bases line up with TRBD1. This CDR3 has 17 residues. Per the germline V gene, CDR1 is MGHRA and CDR2 is YSYEKL. J lost 1 base, V lost 3 bases, and 8 bases had no gene match. This chain's CDR3 is CASSQPGQGKSGNTIYF. The CDR3 region has the DNA TGCGCCAGCAGCCAGCCTGGACAGGGAAAATCTGGAAACACCATATATTTT.

The rearrangement joins TRBV9 to TRBJ1-1, with D perhaps matching TRBD1 (5 bases). CDR1 is SGDLS, CDR2 YYNGEE, per germline. This CDR3 region has 13 residues. Trimming cost V 4 bases and J 11 bases, with 18 bases left between them. This CDR3 reads CASSFLGGEAAFF. The CDR3 bases are TGTGCCAGCAGCTTCTTGGGGGGGGAGGCTGCTTTCTTT.

The gene calls are TRBV12-5 and TRBJ2-1; possible D gene TRBD2, 6 bases. V dropped 4 bases and J dropped 5 bases, with 12 bases sitting between them. Germline CDR1 reads LGHNT; CDR2 reads FRNRAP. This CDR3 comprises 14 residues. The CDR3 loop is CASGSGSEHNEQFF. CDR3 bases: TGTGCTAGTGGTTCCGGGAGTGAGCACAATGAGCAGTTCTTC.

V and J are TRBV6-1 and TRBJ1-2, with TRBD1 as a possible D gene (6 bases). V was shortened by 3 bases and J by 2 bases, with 10 bases between the two germline ends. Germline-derived CDR1 and CDR2 are MNHNS and SASEGT. This CDR3 has 14 amino acids. Written as DNA, the CDR3 is TGTGCCAGCAGTGACCCAACAGGGAACTATGGCTACACCTTC. This encodes CASSDPTGNYGYTF.

The rearrangement links TRBV9 to TRBJ2-3; the D gene is possibly TRBD1 (5 bases). The germline gives CDR1 SGDLS, CDR2 YYNGEE. The CDR3 length is 15 residues. Trimming stripped 0 bases from V and 0 bases from J, with 8 bases between. CDR3 coding DNA: TGTGCCAGCAGCGTAGACAGGAAGAGCACAGATACGCAGTATTTT. This translates into CASSVDRKSTDTQYF.

The chain uses TRBV11-2 and TRBJ2-7, with 11 bases that match TRBD1. The ends lost 5 bases at V and 3 bases at J; junction bases unmatched: 6. Per the germline V gene, CDR1 is SGHAT and CDR2 is FQNNGV. The CDR3 sequence is 15 residues long. In DNA form, the CDR3 reads TGTGCCAGCAGCCGAGGGGGGACAGGGGGCTACGAGCAGTACTTC. Encoded protein: CASSRGGTGGYEQYF.

The gene calls are TRBV19 and TRBJ2-7; D remains ambiguous. The V end was cut by 5 bases, the J end by 0 bases, with 8 bases between. This CDR3 spans 13 amino acids. Germline CDR1 reads LNHDA; CDR2 reads SQIVND (reference sequence). The CDR3 DNA reads as TGTGCCAGTAGTGCTCCCGGCTCCTACGAGCAGTACTTC. Translated: CASSAPGSYEQYF.

The sample holds one count of this clone. V and J are TRBV28 and TRBJ1-3; 7 bases map to TRBD1. V shed 8 bases and J 3 bases; nucleotides not matched to a gene: 4. Germline assignment: CDR1 MDHEN and CDR2 SYDVKM. CDR3 length: 13 amino acids. The CDR3 is CASATGNGNTIYF. In DNA form, the CDR3 reads TGTGCCAGCGCGACAGGGAATGGAAACACCATATATTTT.

The chain recombines TRBV7-3 with TRBJ2-3; 12 positions match TRBD2. This CDR3 is built from 16 residues. From germline, CDR1 is SGHTA and CDR2 FQGTGA. J was trimmed by 5 bases and V by 1 base; bases with no gene match: 4. The CDR3 loop reads CASSLMGGLAGDTQYF. The CDR3 DNA sequence: TGTGCCAGCAGCTTAATGGGGGGACTAGCGGGAGATACGCAGTATTTT.

The gene calls are TRBV9 and TRBJ2-1; 7 nucleotides agree with TRBD2. The germline V gene has CDR1 SGDLS and CDR2 YYNGEE. J lost 4 bases, V lost 0 bases, and 7 bases had no gene match. This CDR3 is 16 amino acids long. DNA of the CDR3: TGTGCCAGCAGCGTAGATCCTAGCGGAGGGTACAATGAGCAGTTCTTC. It is translated as CASSVDPSGGYNEQFF.

The chain employs TRBV19 and TRBJ1-2; 7 nucleotides align to TRBD1. The CDR3 length is 16 residues. Germline V gene data show CDR1 as LNHDA and CDR2 as SQIVND (reference sequence). The V gene end was trimmed by 4 bases and the J gene end by 0 bases; junction bases not matched to a gene: 8. The CDR3 protein is CASSTRTGEANYGYTF. CDR3 in DNA: TGTGCCAGTAGTACAAGGACAGGCGAAGCTAACTATGGCTACACCTTC. Together with reference TRBV19 and TRBJ1-2, the CDR3 gives the full variable domain: DGGITQSPKYLFRKEGQNVTLSCEQNLNHDAMYWYRQDPGQGLRLIYYSQIVNDFQKGDIAEGYSVSREKKESFPLTVTSAQKNPTAFYLCASSTRTGEANYGYTFGSGTRLTVV.

V usage is TRBV9 and J usage is TRBJ1-6; D is perhaps TRBD1 (6 bases). The germline V and J ends were trimmed by 1 base and 10 bases, with 12 bases remaining between them. The CDR3 contains 14 residues. CDR1 and CDR2 from the germline V gene are SGDLS and YYNGEE. The DNA of the CDR3 is TGTGCCAGCAGCGTATACGACAGGTCCTCACCCCTCCACTTT. It is translated as CASSVYDRSSPLHF.

CDR3 in amino acids: CASSRTNGYEQYF. CDR3 bases: TGCGCCAGCAGCCGGACAAACGGGTACGAGCAGTACTTC. J is TRBJ2-7 and V is TRBV4-1, with D possibly matching TRBD1 (5 bases). Germline-derived CDR1 and CDR2 are MGHRA and YSYEKL. This CDR3 contains 13 residues. The V end lost 4 bases, the J end lost 4 bases, and 11 bases lay between the germline ends.

The CDR3: CASSRGANSGANVLTF. In nucleotides, the CDR3 is TGTGCCAGCAGCCGCGGGGCGAACTCTGGGGCCAACGTCCTGACTTTC. The rearrangement joins TRBV3-1 (or the pseudogene TRBV3-2) to TRBJ2-6; the D gene is possibly TRBD2 (6 bases). Germline CDR1 and CDR2: LGHDT and YNNKEL (reference sequence). The V and J ends lost 4 bases and 0 bases respectively, with 10 bases between them. CDR3 length equals 16 residues.

The chain links TRBV14 to TRBJ2-1, with no clear D. Trimming left V 2 bases short and J 0 bases short, with 8 bases between. CDR1 and CDR2 from the germline V gene are SGHDN and FVKESK. The length of the CDR3 is 15 residues. The DNA for the CDR3 is TGTGCCAGCAGCCAAAGCCTACCCTCCTACAATGAGCAGTTCTTC. Residues: CASSQSLPSYNEQFF.

The rearrangement uses TRBV19 and TRBJ1-5, with D tentatively TRBD1 (6 bases). V was pared by 6 bases and J by 3 bases, with 15 bases between. This CDR3 contains 15 residues. CDR1 LNHDA and CDR2 SQIVND come from the germline V gene (reference sequence). As DNA, the CDR3 is TGTGCCAGTAGACCGAATCAGGGGTTCAATCAGCCCCAGCATTTT. Encoded protein: CASRPNQGFNQPQHF.

The chain recombines TRBV11-1 with TRBJ2-1, with 11 bases identical to TRBD1. J gave up 6 bases and V 5 bases, and 6 bases lay outside the gene matches. The CDR3 is 15 residues long. In germline, CDR1 is SGHAT, CDR2 FQDESV (reference sequence). The CDR3 DNA follows: TGTGCCAGCAGCCCCCGGGACAGGGGGGTCAATGAGCAGTTCTTC. It codes for CASSPRDRGVNEQFF.

The chain employs TRBV5-1 and TRBJ1-1; unclear D gene. The CDR3 totals 13 residues. Trimming cost V 4 bases and J 5 bases, with 12 bases left between them. Germline CDR1 SGHRS, CDR2 YFSETQ. CDR3 protein: CASSDNDKTEAFF. Written as DNA, the CDR3 is TGCGCCAGCAGCGACAACGACAAGACTGAAGCTTTCTTT. Looking up the rest from reference TRBV5-1 and TRBJ1-1 gives the full variable domain: KAGVTQTPRYLIKTRGQQVTLSCSPISGHRSVSWYQQTPGQGLQFLFEYFSETQRNKGNFPGRFSGRQFSNSRSEMNVSTLELGDSALYLCASSDNDKTEAFFGQGTRLTVV.

This clone has just a few counts. The rearrangement uses TRBV6-2 or TRBV6-3 and TRBJ1-1; TRBD1 aligns across 8 bases. Trimming cost V 4 bases and J 10 bases; bases outside gene matches: 14. This CDR3 contains 15 residues. The germline gives CDR1 MNHEY, CDR2 SVGEGT. Here the CDR3 DNA reads TGTGCCAGCAGTTCCCACCAGACAGGGGAAGTAGGAGCTTTCTTT. It specifies CASSSHQTGEVGAFF.

The CDR3 is CASGRTGDSGTEAFF. The CDR3, as DNA: TGTGCCAGCGGGAGGACAGGGGACAGCGGCACTGAAGCTTTCTTT. This chain uses TRBV28 with TRBJ1-1, with 9 bases that match TRBD1. Germline loops: CDR1 MDHEN, CDR2 SYDVKM. The CDR3 sequence is 15 residues long. V gave up 8 bases and J gave up 4 bases; unmatched junction bases: 11.

This clone was recorded a few times. This rearrangement joins TRBV6-1 to TRBJ1-4; 7 nucleotides line up with TRBD1. After removal of 1 base from V and 7 bases from J, the junction contained 6 bases not matched to a gene. The germline CDR1 and CDR2 sequences are MNHNS and SASEGT. The CDR3 covers 15 residues. CDR3 DNA: TGTGCCAGCAGTGAAGAGGCAGGGGGTGGTGAAAAACTGTTTTTT. Protein product: CASSEEAGGGEKLFF.

The chain recombines TRBV11-3 with TRBJ2-7; no reliable D call. Germline values: CDR1 SGHNT, CDR2 YENEEA. Trimming pared 2 bases from V and 5 bases from J, leaving 4 bases between. The length of the CDR3 is 11 residues. The CDR3 is CASSLRDEQYF. As DNA, the CDR3 is TGTGCCAGCAGCTTAAGAGACGAGCAGTACTTC.

The chain couples TRBV7-2 to TRBJ2-5; D is uncertain. CDR1 is SGHTA, CDR2 FQGNSA, per germline. V was trimmed by 6 bases and J by 0 bases, leaving 11 bases between them. CDR3 length equals 14 residues. This chain's CDR3 is CASRHRRHQETQYF. The CDR3 DNA reads as TGTGCCAGCAGGCACAGAAGACACCAAGAGACCCAGTACTTC.

The V gene is TRBV5-6, the J gene TRBJ1-1; possibly TRBD1 for D (6 bases). The CDR3 is 14 amino acids. Trimming pared 4 bases from V and 1 base from J, leaving 11 bases between. Germline V gives CDR1 SGHDT, CDR2 YYEEEE. This CDR3 is CASSLMGQNTEAFF. In DNA form, the CDR3 reads TGTGCCAGCAGCCTAATGGGACAGAACACTGAAGCTTTCTTT.